The 29 T cell receptor beta chains listed next were all sequenced from one sample in a study of neurological immune-mediated disorders. Each CDR3 protein is one row after TCRdb ran MiXCR on the 5' RACE reads. The table records more than 100,000 distinct CDR3 sequences, roughly a tenth of them present only once. Time point defined: longitudinal time-point 3. Sequenced material: PBMCs. These receptor sequences come from a female donor with HTLV-1-associated myelopathy (HAM/TSP).

The chain couples TRBV7-9 to TRBJ1-6, with 7 bases lining up with TRBD1. CDR1 and CDR2 (germline): SEHNR, FQNEAQ (reference sequence). Unmatched junction bases numbered 3, after V lost 1 base and J lost 9 bases. The length of the CDR3 is 14 residues. The DNA of the CDR3 is TGTGCCAGCAGCTTAGGTGACAGGGCTTCACCCCTCCACTTT. This gives the protein CASSLGDRASPLHF.

Ten or more counts support this clonotype. The rearrangement uses TRBV7-8 and TRBJ2-7; tentatively, D is TRBD1 (6 bases). The V end was cut by 5 bases, the J end by 3 bases, with 11 bases between. This CDR3 is built from 13 residues. From germline, CDR1 is SGHVS and CDR2 FQNEAQ. CDR3 region: CASSQDRSYEQYF. The CDR3 region has the DNA TGTGCCAGCAGCCAGGACAGAAGCTACGAGCAGTACTTC.

In its sample, this clonotype was seen many times. The chain links TRBV5-6 to TRBJ1-1; TRBD1 aligns across 7 bases. CDR1 is SGHDT, CDR2 YYEEEE, per germline. CDR3 length: 14 residues. J gave up 6 bases and V 0 bases, and 5 bases lay outside the gene matches. The CDR3 bases are TGTGCCAGCAGCTTGGACAGGGGCTGGCCTGAAGCTTTCTTT. Its translation: CASSLDRGWPEAFF. Drawing the rest from reference TRBV5-6 and TRBJ1-1, the complete variable domain is DAGVTQSPTHLIKTRGQQVTLRCSPKSGHDTVSWYQQALGQGPQFIFQYYEEEERQRGNFPDRFSGHQFPNYSSELNVNALLLGDSALYLCASSLDRGWPEAFFGQGTRLTVV.

About this clonotype: This clone may be a read error of a much larger clone one base away. This sequence joins TRBV5-1 and TRBJ2-7; TRBD2 aligns across 11 bases. V was clipped by 5 bases and J by 3 bases; unmatched bases: 7. CDR3 length: 15 residues. Per germline, CDR1 SGHRS and CDR2 YFSETQ. For the CDR3, the DNA is TGCGCCAGCAGACAATCTAGCGGGGGGTACTACGAGCAGTACTTC. This translates into CASRQSSGGYYEQYF.

This clonotype was observed at least ten times. The genes are TRBV10-3 and TRBJ2-2, with D possibly TRBD1 on 6 matching bases. Germline CDR1 reads ENHRY; CDR2 reads SYGVKD. The CDR3 consists of 12 residues. V was shortened by 4 bases and J by 8 bases, with 8 bases between the two germline ends. This chain's CDR3 is CAISVGTGELFF. As DNA, the CDR3 is TGTGCCATCAGTGTTGGGACAGGGGAGCTGTTTTTT.

This clonotype was recorded at least ten times. V usage is TRBV7-2 and J usage is TRBJ1-2, with D possibly being TRBD1 (6 bases). Per germline, CDR1 SGHTA and CDR2 FQGNSA. Trimming shortened V by 5 bases and J by 3 bases, and 10 bases separated the two germline ends. This CDR3 comprises 13 residues. CDR3 nucleotide sequence: TGTGCCAGCAGCAGAGGGGGGGACTATGGCTACACCTTC. The encoded protein is CASSRGGDYGYTF.

This clonotype was seen at least ten times. The CDR3 DNA sequence: TGCAGTGCTAGAGGTCTAGCGGGGGCCCCCCTCGAGGTACAGTACTTC. Its protein is CSARGLAGAPLEVQYF. The V call is TRBV20-1, the J call TRBJ2-5; 10 positions agree with TRBD2. The germline CDR1 and CDR2 sequences are DFQATT and SNEGSKA (reference sequence). Trimming at V came to 1 base and at J to 11 bases, leaving 16 bases not matched to a gene. This CDR3 is 16 amino acids long.

This clonotype was seen ten or more times. DNA for the CDR3: TGCGCCAGCGGGTCAGGGAAATTGTACGAGCAGTACTTC. Translating gives CASGSGKLYEQYF. V and J are TRBV10-2 and TRBJ2-7; tentative D call: TRBD1 (5 bases). This CDR3 region has 13 residues. Germline lookup yields CDR1 WSHSY and CDR2 SAAADI. V lost 8 bases to trimming and J lost 4 bases, with 15 bases between them.

This clonotype was seen ten or more times. As DNA, the CDR3 is TGTGCCAGCAGAGACCAGGCAGGACAGGGGAATAACTATGGCTACACCTTC. This gives the protein CASRDQAGQGNNYGYTF. The chain uses TRBV6-1 and TRBJ1-2; TRBD1 agrees at 9 bases. Trimming cost V 6 bases and J 1 base; bases outside gene matches: 12. CDR1 and CDR2 from the germline V gene are MNHNS and SASEGT. This CDR3 has 17 amino acids.

This clonotype has a count of ten or more. V gene TRBV5-1 combines with J gene TRBJ2-3; D is unresolved. Trimming took 4 bases from V and 2 from J, leaving 17 bases between them. The germline gives CDR1 SGHRS, CDR2 YFSETQ. There are 16 residues in the CDR3. The chain's CDR3 is CASSPGRVLYTDTQYF. CDR3 nucleotide sequence: TGCGCCAGCAGCCCTGGTCGGGTGCTTTACACAGATACGCAGTATTTT.

This clonotype was counted at least ten times. V usage is TRBV20-1 and J usage is TRBJ2-3; 13 bases line up with TRBD2. The CDR3 covers 15 residues. Germline values: CDR1 DFQATT, CDR2 SNEGSKA (reference sequence). J was trimmed by 2 bases and V by 5 bases; bases with no gene match: 4. In DNA form, the CDR3 reads TGCAGTGCTCATGGACTAGCGGGGGCCACAGATACGCAGTATTTT. This codes for CSAHGLAGATDTQYF.

This clonotype was detected many times. The chain links TRBV5-1 to TRBJ2-5; D is perhaps TRBD1 or TRBD2 (6 bases each). This CDR3 has 15 amino acids. Germline V CDR1 and CDR2: SGHRS, YFSETQ. Between the trimmed V and J ends, which lost 2 bases and 5 bases, there was a span of 16 bases. The CDR3 coding sequence is TGCGCCAGCAGCTTTTTGCCGGGGGCGGGGGAGACCCAGTACTTC. Translation: CASSFLPGAGETQYF.

This clonotype was counted at least ten times. J is TRBJ2-3 and V is TRBV6-5; no definite D call. Germline V gene sequence: CDR1 MNHEY, CDR2 SVGAGI. V lost 2 bases and J 1 base, leaving 10 bases between the germline ends. The CDR3 consists of 15 residues. The CDR3 reads CASSYGPPGTDTQYF. In nucleotides, the CDR3 is TGTGCCAGCAGTTACGGGCCACCTGGCACAGATACGCAGTATTTT.

This clonotype was seen at least ten times. The genes are TRBV28 and TRBJ2-3; 8 bases map to TRBD2. The germline V gene encodes CDR1 MDHEN and CDR2 SYDVKM. The V and J ends lost 1 base and 4 bases, in that order; junction bases with no gene match: 7. The CDR3 is 16 residues long. This CDR3 is CASSLSQTGGPDTQYF. The CDR3 bases are TGTGCCAGCAGTTTATCGCAGACGGGAGGGCCAGATACGCAGTATTTT.

At least ten counts were recorded for this clonotype. The rearrangement joins TRBV20-1 to TRBJ1-5; 8 nucleotides match TRBD1. Germline V lookup: CDR1 DFQATT, CDR2 SNEGSKA (reference sequence). The CDR3 totals 15 residues. Trimming removed 1 base from V and 4 bases from J; junction bases left unmatched: 6. CDR3: CSARVIQGANQPQHF. In DNA form, the CDR3 reads TGCAGTGCTAGAGTTATCCAGGGGGCTAATCAGCCCCAGCATTTT.

Notes on this clonotype: Since the CDR3 does not end with the conserved phenylalanine or tryptophan, this likely comes from a read error. The V gene is TRBV25-1, the J gene TRBJ2-3, with 8 nucleotides matching TRBD1. The CDR3 sequence is 15 residues long. Trimming removed 3 bases from V and 0 bases from J; junction bases left unmatched: 2. Germline V gene data show CDR1 as MGHDK and CDR2 as SYGVNS. CDR3 amino acids: CASSDTGGSTDTQYI. The CDR3 DNA is TGTGCCAGCAGTGATACAGGGGGGAGCACAGATACGCAGTATATT.

This clonotype was observed at least ten times. This sequence joins TRBV5-1 and TRBJ2-4; D not certain. Trimming stripped 1 base from V and 7 bases from J, with 15 bases between. This CDR3 has 15 amino acids. Germline CDR1 is SGHRS and CDR2 is YFSETQ. The CDR3 nucleotides are TGCGCCAGCAGCTTGCATCACAAGATGGGTAACATTCAGTACTTC. It codes for CASSLHHKMGNIQYF.

This clonotype was recorded many times. The gene calls are TRBV12-3 or TRBV12-4 and TRBJ2-2; maybe TRBD1 (5 bases). Trimming took 3 bases from V and 4 from J, leaving 12 bases between them. This CDR3 contains 15 residues. CDR3 nucleotide sequence: TGTGCCAGCAGTTTGGGGCAGGTTAGCACCGGGGAGCTGTTTTTT. Translating it yields CASSLGQVSTGELFF.

This clonotype was observed many times. This chain uses TRBV25-1 with TRBJ2-2; TRBD1 is a possible D gene (7 bases). The CDR3 covers 17 residues. Trimming took off 4 bases at V and 4 bases at J, with 19 bases between the two ends. Germline CDR1 MGHDK, CDR2 SYGVNS. CDR3 amino acids: CASSGPRRGPSTGELFF. Here the CDR3 DNA reads TGTGCCAGCAGTGGGCCTAGGAGGGGGCCGAGCACCGGGGAGCTGTTTTTT. The full variable domain, rest sourced from reference TRBV25-1 and TRBJ2-2, is EADIYQTPRYLVIGTGKKITLECSQTMGHDKMYWYQQDPGMELHLIHYSYGVNSTEKGDLSSESTVSRIRTEHFPLTLESARPSHTSQYLCASSGPRRGPSTGELFFGEGSRLTVL.

The gene calls are TRBV7-3 and TRBJ2-1, with 7 positions matching TRBD1. CDR1 is SGHTA and CDR2 is FQGTGA in the germline V gene. Trimming at V came to 3 bases and at J to 6 bases, leaving 14 bases not matched to a gene. The CDR3 sequence is 17 residues long. The CDR3 region has the DNA TGTGCCAGCAGCTTCCCGCTGACAGGGTCCGGAGGCAATGAGCAGTTCTTC. The encoded protein is CASSFPLTGSGGNEQFF.

Ten or more counts support this clonotype. CDR3 in amino acids: CSASLGTNYGYTF. The CDR3 DNA follows: TGCAGTGCTTCATTAGGGACTAACTATGGCTACACCTTC. The rearrangement joins TRBV20-1 to TRBJ1-2; D ambiguous. Germline CDR1 DFQATT, CDR2 SNEGSKA (reference sequence). There are 13 residues in the CDR3. Trimming removed 5 bases from V and 0 bases from J, with 10 bases in between.

V gene TRBV5-1 combines with J gene TRBJ2-7; 8 nucleotides line up with TRBD1. Per the germline V gene, CDR1 is SGHRS and CDR2 is YFSETQ. The CDR3 is 15 residues long. With 4 bases clipped from V and 3 bases from J, the junction kept 9 bases outside the gene matches. CDR3 sequence: CASSGSGDRGYEQYF. In DNA, the CDR3 is TGCGCCAGCAGCGGGTCAGGAGACAGGGGCTACGAGCAGTACTTC.

The J gene is TRBJ1-5, the V gene TRBV28; D is possibly TRBD1 (6 bases). Germline V lookup: CDR1 MDHEN, CDR2 SYDVKM. CDR3 length: 14 residues. The germline V and J ends were trimmed by 4 bases and 6 bases, with 13 bases remaining between them. The CDR3 nucleotides are TGTGCCAGCAGTTCAGGGATAGGGGGTCAGCCCCAGCATTTT. Its translation is CASSSGIGGQPQHF. Filled out from reference TRBV28 and TRBJ1-5, the complete variable domain reads DVKVTQSSRYLVKRTGEKVFLECVQDMDHENMFWYRQDPGLGLRLIYFSYDVKMKEKGDIPEGYSVSREKKERFSLILESASTNQTSMYLCASSSGIGGQPQHFGDGTRLSIL.

This clonotype has at least ten counts. The rearrangement links TRBV6-4 to TRBJ2-7; a weak D match, TRBD2 (5 bases). V lost 5 bases and J 2 bases, leaving 13 bases between the germline ends. The CDR3 totals 14 residues. Germline values: CDR1 MRHNA, CDR2 SNTAGT. The DNA of the CDR3 is TGTGCCAGCAGTCCGGGCCGCGGGCCCTACGAGCAGTACTTC. Protein product: CASSPGRGPYEQYF.

This clonotype showed up many times. The chain links TRBV5-5 to TRBJ2-7; TRBD2 agrees at 9 bases. Per germline, CDR1 SGHKS and CDR2 YYEKEE (reference sequence). J gave up 3 bases and V 3 bases, and 7 bases lay outside the gene matches. CDR3 length: 15 residues. The CDR3 sequence is CASSWGTSLSYEQYF. Here the CDR3 DNA reads TGTGCCAGCAGCTGGGGGACTAGCCTGAGCTACGAGCAGTACTTC.

The table lists this clonotype with many counts. The rearrangement joins TRBV29-1 to TRBJ1-1; no reliable D call. The length of the CDR3 is 13 residues. The germline V gene encodes CDR1 SQVTM and CDR2 ANQGSEA. V gave up 5 bases and J gave up 1 base, with 11 bases separating them. Here the CDR3 reads CSVRPQTNTEAFF. CDR3 nucleotides: TGCAGCGTTAGGCCACAGACGAACACTGAAGCTTTCTTT.

V is TRBV6-6 and J is TRBJ2-6; D not resolved. V lost 7 bases, J lost 4 bases, and 5 bases lay in between. This CDR3 is built from 12 residues. Germline V gene lookup returns CDR1 MNHNY and CDR2 SVGAGI (reference sequence). The CDR3 DNA sequence: TGTGCCAGCATGGGAGGGGCCAACGTCCTGACTTTC. Translation: CASMGGANVLTF.

The sample holds many counts of this clonotype. The V gene is TRBV27, the J gene TRBJ1-2; 11 nucleotides line up with TRBD1. The CDR3 covers 17 residues. Trimming removed 3 bases from V and 4 bases from J; junction bases left unmatched: 10. Looked up from germline, CDR1 is MNHEY and CDR2 is SMNVEV (reference sequence). The CDR3 protein is CASSFRGQGALIYGYTF. The CDR3 coding sequence is TGTGCCAGCAGTTTCCGAGGACAGGGGGCTCTAATCTATGGCTACACCTTC.

This clonotype appeared many times. The chain carries TRBV5-1 and TRBJ1-1; D remains ambiguous. Germline V gives CDR1 SGHRS, CDR2 YFSETQ. This CDR3 is built from 14 residues. V lost 0 bases, J lost 2 bases, and 8 bases lay in between. CDR3 bases: TGCGCCAGCAGCTTGGTCGGTCCCAACACTGAAGCTTTCTTT. Its translation: CASSLVGPNTEAFF.